The 16 T cell receptor beta chains below were found in one sample sequenced in a study of identical twins. Using its own MiXCR run on the 5' RACE reads, TCRdb lists one record per CDR3 protein. The sample contains 1.5 million to 2 million distinct CDR3 sequences, about 31% of which appear only once. Sequencing was performed on cord blood. All receptors come from a newborn girl in good health.

The table lists this clonotype with a few counts. The V and J genes are TRBV4-1 and TRBJ1-2; 7 nucleotides agree with TRBD1. V was pared by 2 bases and J by 7 bases, with 10 bases of the junction left unmatched. Germline values: CDR1 MGHRA, CDR2 YSYEKL. The CDR3 length is 15 residues. In DNA form, the CDR3 reads TGCGCCAGCAGCCAACCGACAGGGAATAGTCCTGGCTACACCTTC. It encodes CASSQPTGNSPGYTF.

The gene calls are TRBV3-1 and TRBJ2-1; D possibly corresponds to TRBD2 (7 bases). This CDR3 comprises 18 residues. Trimming cost V 3 bases and J 1 base, with 19 bases left between them. Germline CDR1 LGHDT, CDR2 YNNKEL (reference sequence). CDR3: CASSQALGRGQSYNEQFF. CDR3 bases: TGTGCCAGCAGCCAGGCCCTTGGGCGGGGGCAATCCTACAATGAGCAGTTCTTC.

This clonotype occurred a few times. The rearrangement uses TRBV29-1 and TRBJ2-7; D perhaps matches TRBD1 (6 bases). Trimming took off 0 bases at V and 2 bases at J, with 11 bases between the two ends. Germline V gene sequence: CDR1 SQVTM, CDR2 ANQGSEA. This CDR3 region has 14 residues. The CDR3 DNA follows: TGCAGCGTTGAAGAGCAGGGGAGCGCCTACGAGCAGTACTTC. Protein: CSVEEQGSAYEQYF.

This clonotype has a handful of counts. V and J are TRBV27 and TRBJ2-7; 8 bases are a match to TRBD1. The CDR3 has 18 residues. V dropped 2 bases and J dropped 2; count of bases not matched to a gene: 14. The germline gives CDR1 MNHEY, CDR2 SMNVEV (reference sequence). CDR3 region: CASSLTSLARTGPYEQYF. In nucleotides, the CDR3 is TGTGCCAGCAGTTTAACCTCTCTAGCACGGACAGGGCCCTACGAGCAGTACTTC.

The chain joins TRBV20-1 to TRBJ2-5; D possibly matches TRBD1 or TRBD2 (5 bases each). Germline V gene lookup returns CDR1 DFQATT and CDR2 SNEGSKA (reference sequence). Trimming removed 2 bases at V and 4 bases at J, with 20 bases between. The CDR3 contains 16 residues. The CDR3 is CSARHGTFGGGETQYF. Written as DNA, the CDR3 is TGCAGTGCTAGACACGGGACCTTTGGAGGTGGAGAGACCCAGTACTTC.

This rearrangement joins TRBV6-1 to TRBJ1-1; D gene uncertain. Per the germline V gene, CDR1 is MNHNS and CDR2 is SASEGT. V lost 7 bases to trimming and J lost 4 bases, with 7 bases between them. The CDR3 covers 11 residues. In DNA, the CDR3 is TGTGCCAGCAAGCAGACCACTGAAGCTTTCTTT. Amino acid sequence: CASKQTTEAFF.

V gene TRBV27 combines with J gene TRBJ2-7; 8 bases line up with TRBD2. CDR1 is MNHEY and CDR2 is SMNVEV in the germline V gene (reference sequence). V gave up 1 base and J gave up 7 bases; unmatched junction bases: 9. The CDR3 totals 15 residues. The CDR3 loop reads CASSLWVAGKDEQYF. The CDR3 DNA sequence: TGTGCCAGCAGTTTATGGGTAGCGGGGAAAGATGAGCAGTACTTC.

This chain connects TRBV28 to TRBJ1-1; D gene uncertain. V was clipped by 7 bases and J by 4 bases, with 13 bases between them. The CDR3 covers 13 residues. Germline CDR1 MDHEN, CDR2 SYDVKM. The CDR3: CASINPPATEAFF. CDR3 sequence (DNA): TGTGCCAGCATCAACCCTCCGGCCACTGAAGCTTTCTTT.

This clonotype showed up just a few times. The gene calls are TRBV28 and TRBJ2-1, with 8 bases fitting TRBD2. Trimming removed 2 bases from V and 9 bases from J; junction bases left unmatched: 9. Germline V gene lookup returns CDR1 MDHEN and CDR2 SYDVKM. CDR3 length: 15 amino acids. The CDR3 loop is CASSLGWAGGGEQFF. The CDR3 region has the DNA TGTGCCAGCAGTTTAGGATGGGCGGGAGGTGGTGAGCAGTTCTTC.

The genes are TRBV14 and TRBJ2-1, with 8 nucleotides matching TRBD1. Germline V gene lookup returns CDR1 SGHDN and CDR2 FVKESK. The CDR3 consists of 14 residues. The V segment lost 5 bases and the J segment 5 bases; nucleotides outside the gene matches: 5. CDR3 sequence: CASSIWTGNNEQFF. CDR3 sequence (DNA): TGTGCCAGCAGCATTTGGACAGGGAACAATGAGCAGTTCTTC.

J is TRBJ2-3 and V is TRBV2; 9 bases align to TRBD1. This CDR3 comprises 14 residues. Germline CDR1 reads SNHLY; CDR2 reads FYNNEI. Trimming at V came to 6 bases and at J to 2 bases, leaving 3 bases not matched to a gene. The CDR3 bases are TGTGCCAGCAGGCGGGACAGGGCCACAGATACGCAGTATTTT. Its protein is CASRRDRATDTQYF.

This clonotype was detected a few times. The rearrangement links TRBV3-1 to TRBJ2-1; D unresolved. Germline values: CDR1 LGHDT, CDR2 YNNKEL (reference sequence). The CDR3 length is 16 residues. Deletions cut 1 base from V and 1 base from J, with 11 bases between. The CDR3 region is CASSQVTRYSYNEQFF. The CDR3 DNA is TGTGCCAGCAGCCAAGTTACCCGATATTCCTACAATGAGCAGTTCTTC.

This clonotype came up many times. An end of the junction does not agree with germline; a read error may underlie this. The V call is TRBV12-3 or TRBV12-4, the J call TRBJ2-3; 10 nucleotides align to TRBD2. The CDR3 spans 16 residues. CDR3: CASSRLAGVSTDTQYF. The CDR3 nucleotides are TGCGCCAGCAGCCGGCTAGCGGGGGTGAGCACAGATACGCAGTATTTT.

This rearrangement joins TRBV20-1 to TRBJ1-2; D call uncertain. The CDR3 has 11 residues. Germline CDR1 and CDR2: DFQATT and SNEGSKA (reference sequence). The ends were cut back, 3 bases at V and 2 bases at J, with 4 bases in the middle. The CDR3 DNA is TGCAGTGCTAGGATGAACTATGGCTACACCTTC. Encoded protein: CSARMNYGYTF.

This clonotype turned up a few times. This chain links TRBV20-1 with TRBJ2-7, with 8 bases lining up with TRBD1. Germline V lookup: CDR1 DFQATT, CDR2 SNEGSKA (reference sequence). This CDR3 contains 14 residues. With V trimmed by 1 base and J by 1 base, 3 bases remained unmatched. CDR3 loop: CSARGGQESYEQYF. CDR3 nucleotide sequence: TGCAGTGCTAGAGGGGGACAGGAGTCCTACGAGCAGTACTTC.

The chain carries TRBV6-2 or TRBV6-3 and TRBJ2-7; D is perhaps TRBD1 or TRBD2 (5 bases each). V lost 5 bases, J lost 3 bases, and 20 bases lay in between. CDR1 is MNHEY and CDR2 is SVGEGT in the germline V gene. The CDR3 loop spans 16 amino acids. CDR3 DNA sequence: TGTGCCAGCAGTCCCCGGGGCCTTCTCCGATTCTACGAGCAGTACTTC. It translates to CASSPRGLLRFYEQYF.